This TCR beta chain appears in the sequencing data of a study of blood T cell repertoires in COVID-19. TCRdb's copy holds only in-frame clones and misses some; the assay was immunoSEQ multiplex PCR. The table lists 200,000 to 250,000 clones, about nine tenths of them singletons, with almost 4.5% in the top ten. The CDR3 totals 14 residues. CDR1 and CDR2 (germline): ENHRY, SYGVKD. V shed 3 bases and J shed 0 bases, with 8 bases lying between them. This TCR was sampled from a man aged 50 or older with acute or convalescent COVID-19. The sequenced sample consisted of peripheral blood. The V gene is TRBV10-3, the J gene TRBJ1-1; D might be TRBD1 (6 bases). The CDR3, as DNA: TGTGCCATCAGTGAAACAGGGATGAACACTGAAGCTTTCTTT. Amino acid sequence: CAISETGMNTEAFF.